These T cell receptor beta chains were read from a single sample in a study of blood T cells in healthy people across ages. MiXCR was run by TCRdb on the 5' RACE reads, yielding one entry per CDR3 protein. The data hold 750,000 to 1,000,000 distinct CDR3 sequences, with roughly 29% observed a single time. These data are also associated with another study on T cells of mothers and their children.

Sequencing was performed on blood. All receptors derive from a woman between 35 and 50 years old in good health. Each CDR3 is given with its conserved first and last residue. The D gene is left open where the match is weak. Clone size appears in some rows only: once, few, many, or a class for an expanded clone.

clone size,J gene,D gene,V gene,CDR3 DNA,CDR3 protein
few,TRBJ1-1,-,TRBV6-5,TGTGCCAGCTCGAGGGCTGGGTCCACTGAAGCTTTCTTT,CASSRAGSTEAFF
-,TRBJ2-7,-,TRBV28,TGTGCCAGCAGTTTATCATCATCGGGCTCCTACGAGCAGTACTTC,CASSLSSSGSYEQYF
-,TRBJ1-2,-,TRBV12-3/TRBV12-4,TGTGCCAGCAGCTCTGGACCCAACAGGGGCTACACCTTC,CASSSGPNRGYTF
-,TRBJ2-7,-,TRBV4-1,TGCGCCAGCAGCCAAGCGCCAGGGGAAACCTACGAGCAGTACTTC,CASSQAPGETYEQYF
few,TRBJ2-1,-,TRBV2,TGTGCCAGCAGGCGTGTAGGGGATGAGCAGTTCTTC,CASRRVGDEQFF
few,TRBJ2-7,TRBD1,TRBV27,TGTGCCAGCAGTTGGACAGGGGAGGACGAGCAGTACTTC,CASSWTGEDEQYF
many,TRBJ2-7,TRBD2,TRBV29-1,TGCAGCGTTCTCCCCAGAGCGGGGCCCGGGGAGCAGTACTTC,CSVLPRAGPGEQYF
few,TRBJ1-2,-,TRBV5-1,TGCGCCAGCAGCTTGGACGCCTTATCAACTGGCTACACCTTC,CASSLDALSTGYTF
many,TRBJ1-2,-,TRBV6-2/TRBV6-3,TGTGCCAGCAGTTACTCGATTGAATCCTATGGCTACACCTTC,CASSYSIESYGYTF
few,TRBJ2-3,-,TRBV11-2,TGTGCCAGCAGCTTTCTCCTTGTGGGCACAGATACGCAGTATTTT,CASSFLLVGTDTQYF
few,TRBJ2-5,-,TRBV2,TGTGCCAGCACCGCGGGGCCCTACTTCCAAGAGAGCCAGTACTTC,CASTAGPYFQESQYF
-,TRBJ2-1,TRBD2,TRBV7-3,TGTGCCAGCAGCATTAGCGGGGGCCCCTCCAATGAGCAGTTCTTC,CASSISGGPSNEQFF
many,TRBJ2-3,-,TRBV20-1,TGCAGTGCAACAAACCGTGGGGCGGGGAGCACAGATACGCAGTATTTT,CSATNRGAGSTDTQYF
few,TRBJ2-7,-,TRBV28,TGTGCCAGCAGTTTATCCGTATCAATCCTGCAGTACTTC,CASSLSVSILQYF
few,TRBJ2-1,TRBD1,TRBV5-1,TGCGCCAGCAGCTTGGCCGGACAGGGATCCAATGAGCAGTTCTTC,CASSLAGQGSNEQFF
many,TRBJ2-7,TRBD1,TRBV9,TGTGCCAGCAGCGGAGGACAGGGAAGGGACGAGCAGTACTTC,CASSGGQGRDEQYF
-,TRBJ2-3,-,TRBV5-1,TGCGCCAGCAGCCGGAGGGACCTCTCCAGACGCACAGATACGCAGTATTTT,CASSRRDLSRRTDTQYF
-,TRBJ2-5,-,TRBV7-3,TGTGCCAGCAGCTCAAATAGTGGTCAGGGTGGTGAGCAGTACTTC,CASSSNSGQGGEQYF
few,TRBJ2-7,-,TRBV15,TGTGCCACCAGCAGAGTATTCGAGGGGGGGAGCTACGAGCAGTACTTC,CATSRVFEGGSYEQYF
-,TRBJ2-5,-,TRBV2,TGTGCCAGCAGTGAAGACCCCTGGGAGACCCAGTACTTC,CASSEDPWETQYF
-,TRBJ2-5,-,TRBV28,TGTGCCATCCGACTCCAAGAGACCCAGTACTTC,CAIRLQETQYF
-,TRBJ1-2,TRBD1,TRBV18,TGTGCCAGCTCACCAGTACGGACAGGTGAAACCTATGGCTACACCTTC,CASSPVRTGETYGYTF
many,TRBJ1-2,-,TRBV6-5,TGTGCCAGCAGTTACTCATCAGTTAACTATGGCTACACCTTC,CASSYSSVNYGYTF
-,TRBJ2-1,-,TRBV7-2,TGTGCCAGCAGCTCCAAGACTGGGCCTCGATTTAATGAGCAGTTCTTC,CASSSKTGPRFNEQFF
-,TRBJ1-1,-,TRBV11-2,TGTGCCAGCATCTCCCCCGGGAGGAGGGGCACTGAAGCTTTCTTT,CASISPGRRGTEAFF
once,TRBJ2-1,TRBD2,TRBV9,TGTGCCAGCAGCCCCCGGGGTAGCGGGGGGTTTGAGCAGTTCTTC,CASSPRGSGGFEQFF
few,TRBJ1-2,TRBD1,TRBV28,TGTGCCAGCCAGACAGGGCCCTATGGCTACACCTTC,CASQTGPYGYTF
few,TRBJ2-5,-,TRBV18,TGTGCCGGCTCACCTTCGAGGTACCAAGAGACCCAGTACTTC,CAGSPSRYQETQYF
few,TRBJ2-1,-,TRBV27,TGTGCCAGCCAACCAAATAGCTGGGCGGGAAGTGAGCAGTTCTTC,CASQPNSWAGSEQFF
-,TRBJ1-2,TRBD1,TRBV7-6,TGTGCCAGCAGCTCCACCCTCGGACAGGGCTATGGCTACACCTTC,CASSSTLGQGYGYTF
many,TRBJ1-2,TRBD1,TRBV9,TGTGCCAGCAGCGACCCCCTACAGGGGTACTATGGCTACACCTTC,CASSDPLQGYYGYTF
many,TRBJ1-4,-,TRBV6-5,TGTGCCAGCAGGGGAAGACAGTCGACTAATGAAAAACTGTTTTTT,CASRGRQSTNEKLFF
once,TRBJ2-1,TRBD2,TRBV6-2/TRBV6-3,TGTGCCAGCCGGGGCGGGGGGAGAGGCAATGAGCAGTTCTTC,CASRGGGRGNEQFF
-,TRBJ1-1,-,TRBV12-3/TRBV12-4,TGTGCCAGCAGTTCCTCTGGTCACCTGGAAGCTTTCTTT,CASSSSGHLEAFF
-,TRBJ2-1,-,TRBV7-9,TGTGCCAGCAGCTTTCACAACAATGAGCAGTTCTTC,CASSFHNNEQFF
few,TRBJ2-1,-,TRBV6-2/TRBV6-3,TGTGCCAGCAGTTACTCGGTCATGGGGGGTCGGTATGAGCAGTTCTTC,CASSYSVMGGRYEQFF
-,TRBJ1-1,-,TRBV5-1,TGCGCCAGCAGCGATAACCCTGGGGCGCGGGGCACTGAAGCTTTCTTT,CASSDNPGARGTEAFF
-,TRBJ2-1,-,TRBV5-6,TGTGCCAGCAGCTTGGGGCAGATATACAATGAGCAGTTCTTC,CASSLGQIYNEQFF
-,TRBJ2-4,-,TRBV3-1,TGTGCCAGCAGCCAAGATTTCGTAGCCAAAAACATTCAGTACTTC,CASSQDFVAKNIQYF
many,TRBJ2-1,TRBD1,TRBV29-1,TGCAGCGGTAGACAGGGGGCCAATGAGCAGTTCTTC,CSGRQGANEQFF
many,TRBJ2-7,-,TRBV9,TGTGCCAGCAGCGTCCGGGGCGTCGGATCCGACGAGCAGTACTTC,CASSVRGVGSDEQYF
-,TRBJ1-5,-,TRBV6-2/TRBV6-3,TGTGCCAGCAGTTACCCCTATCAGCCCCAGCATTTT,CASSYPYQPQHF
-,TRBJ2-7,TRBD1,TRBV28,TGTGCCAGCGAACAGGGGACCCGCTACGAGCAGTACTTC,CASEQGTRYEQYF
-,TRBJ2-1,-,TRBV15,TGTGCCACCAGCAGAGTGGTGGACGGTGAGCAGTTCTTC,CATSRVVDGEQFF
many,TRBJ2-7,TRBD2,TRBV6-6,TGTGCCAGCAGTTACTCGAGGGGACTAGCGGATACCTACGAGCAGTACTTC,CASSYSRGLADTYEQYF
few,TRBJ1-5,TRBD1,TRBV20-1,TGCAGTGCTCCCGACAGGGCCCATCAGCCCCAGCATTTT,CSAPDRAHQPQHF
few,TRBJ2-3,TRBD2,TRBV3-1,TGTGCCAGCAGCATGGGACTAGTACTTACAGATACGCAGTATTTT,CASSMGLVLTDTQYF
few,TRBJ1-2,TRBD1,TRBV20-1,TGCAGTGCTAGGGGACAGGGAGGGTCCGGTAACTATGGCTACACCTTC,CSARGQGGSGNYGYTF
-,TRBJ2-5,TRBD1,TRBV6-6,TGTGCCAGCGGATCAACAGGGGGCGAAGGCTACGGGCAGTACTTC,CASGSTGGEGYGQYF
few,TRBJ2-1,-,TRBV5-1,TGCGCCAGCAGCTTAAGTGGTCTTCCCAATGAGCAGTTCTTC,CASSLSGLPNEQFF
few,TRBJ1-1,-,TRBV28,TGTGCCAGCAGTCCTCCGGGCCCCCAGAACACTGAAGCTTTCTTT,CASSPPGPQNTEAFF
-,TRBJ2-1,-,TRBV7-7,TGTGCTAGCAGCTTAGGGGCTGTGGGGCGTTCAAGCAGGAATGAGCAGTTCTTC,CASSLGAVGRSSRNEQFF
many,TRBJ2-7,-,TRBV5-1,TGCGCCAGTAGAGCGGACTACTCCTACGAGCAGTACTTC,CASRADYSYEQYF